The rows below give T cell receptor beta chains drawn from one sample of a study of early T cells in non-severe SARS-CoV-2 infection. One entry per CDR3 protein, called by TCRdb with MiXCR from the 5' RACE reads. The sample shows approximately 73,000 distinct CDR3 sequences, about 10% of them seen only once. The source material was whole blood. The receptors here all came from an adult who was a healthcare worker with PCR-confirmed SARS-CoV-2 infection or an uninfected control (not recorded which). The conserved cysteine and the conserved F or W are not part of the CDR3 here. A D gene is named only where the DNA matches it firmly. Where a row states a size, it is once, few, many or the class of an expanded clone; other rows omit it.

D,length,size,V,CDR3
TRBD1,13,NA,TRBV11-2,ASSLVQGLSSPLH
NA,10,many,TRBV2,ASSVRRDTQY
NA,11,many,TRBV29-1,SVEEAGTVGYT
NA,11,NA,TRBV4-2,ASSTGYNSPLH
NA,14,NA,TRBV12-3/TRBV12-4,ASSLRGSSYNSPLH
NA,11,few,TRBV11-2,ASSWTGTPEAF
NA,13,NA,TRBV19,ASSISEYSNQPQH
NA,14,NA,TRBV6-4,ASRSPMDGQRNTIY
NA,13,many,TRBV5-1,ASSLAGTTKYEQY
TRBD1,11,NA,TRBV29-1,SVGTGNTGELF
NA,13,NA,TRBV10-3,AIRGPSSLGNEQF
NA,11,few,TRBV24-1,ATSASSTDTQY
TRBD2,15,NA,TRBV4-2,ASSQDRNSGAYNEQF
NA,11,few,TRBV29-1,SVDLGSVSEQF
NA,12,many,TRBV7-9,ASSLAGAGDTQY
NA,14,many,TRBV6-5,ASSPGLDFLGDTQY
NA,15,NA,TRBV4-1,ASSQDGGPDRRYGYT
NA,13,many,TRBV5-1,ASSSLSGNQETQY
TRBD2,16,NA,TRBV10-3,AISESGLADTSTDTQY
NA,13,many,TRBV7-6,ASSLGTHSGNTIY
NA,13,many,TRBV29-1,SVGRRSSSKNIQY
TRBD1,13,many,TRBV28,ASRGQGISTDTQY
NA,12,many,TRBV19,ASSITATNEKLF
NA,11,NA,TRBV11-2,ASSLVSGNEAF